This entry is about one T cell receptor (beta chain). Its cognate antigen is unknown. Other DNA variants within this sample encode the same CDR3. V was shortened by 5 bases and J by 2 bases, with 10 bases between the two germline ends. The CDR3 is made up of 15 amino acids. Germline V CDR1 and CDR2: MDHEN, SYDVKM. This sample was included in a study of cytomegalovirus exposure and HLA in healthy donors. Study conclusions and caveats: The authors confirmed in vitro that three CMV-associated chains were specific for CMV antigens.

The PCR ran on 60 Vbeta and 13 Jbeta primers. Method: immunoSEQ multiplex PCR; TCRdb's copy keeps in-frame clones and lacks some. The sample consists of 150,000 to 200,000 clones, approximately 84% of them appearing once. Specimen: PBMCs. V and J are TRBV28 and TRBJ2-6; maybe TRBD1 (6 bases). This sequence originates from a man aged 18 to 30 in good health and CMV-seronegative. The DNA of the CDR3 is TGTGCCAGCAGTATACAGGGAGCTGGGGCCAACGTCCTGACTTTC. It specifies CASSIQGAGANVLTF. Drawing the rest from reference TRBV28 and TRBJ2-6, the complete variable domain is DVKVTQSSRYLVKRTGEKVFLECVQDMDHENMFWYRQDPGLGLRLIYFSYDVKMKEKGDIPEGYSVSREKKERFSLILESASTNQTSMYLCASSIQGAGANVLTFGAGSRLTVL.